This T cell receptor beta chain was captured in a study of blood T cells in healthy people across ages. Overall study: Template switching captured about one barcoded beta molecule per two T cells. Whole-study findings and limits: TCR beta diversity was tightly associated with the proportion of naive T cells.

CDR3 length: 15 amino acids. The V end was cut by 1 base, the J end by 1 base, with 9 bases between. CDR1 SGHDN and CDR2 FVKESK come from the germline V gene. This clonotype was recorded at least ten times. What it binds is unknown. Collection of roughly 9.8 milliliters of peripheral blood was performed for each donor. The authors ran a second PCR of about 6 to 11 cycles using a sample-barcoded 5' primer and a J-beta primer mix. MiXCR was run by TCRdb on the 5' RACE reads, yielding one entry per CDR3 protein. Of 590,000 or so distinct CDR3 sequences in the sample, 25% to 30% are singletons; the top ten hold around 16%.

The V and J genes are TRBV14 and TRBJ2-3, with a weak D call TRBD1 (6 bases). Sequences were obtained from blood. The source is a woman of 80 years or more in good health. CDR3 in amino acids: CASSQGDTRTDTQYF. The CDR3 DNA sequence: TGTGCCAGCAGCCAAGGGGACACACGCACAGATACGCAGTATTTT.